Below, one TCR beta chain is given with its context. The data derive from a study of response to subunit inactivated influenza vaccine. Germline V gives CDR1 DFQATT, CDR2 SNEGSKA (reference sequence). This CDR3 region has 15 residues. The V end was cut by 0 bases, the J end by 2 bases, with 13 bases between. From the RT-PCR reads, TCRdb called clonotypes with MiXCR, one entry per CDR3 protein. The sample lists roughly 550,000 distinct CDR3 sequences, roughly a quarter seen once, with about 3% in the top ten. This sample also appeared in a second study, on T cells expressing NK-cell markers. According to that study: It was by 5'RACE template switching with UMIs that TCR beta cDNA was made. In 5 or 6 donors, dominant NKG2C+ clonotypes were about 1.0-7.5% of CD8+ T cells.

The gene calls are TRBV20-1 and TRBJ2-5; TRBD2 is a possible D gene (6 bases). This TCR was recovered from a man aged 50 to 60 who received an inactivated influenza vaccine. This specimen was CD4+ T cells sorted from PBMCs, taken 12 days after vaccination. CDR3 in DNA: TGCAGTGCTAGAGAGCTGGGGGGATTACAAGAGACCCAGTACTTC. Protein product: CSARELGGLQETQYF.